Presented here are 26 T cell receptor beta chains from one specimen sequenced in a study of identical twins. Each CDR3 protein is one row after TCRdb ran MiXCR on the 5' RACE reads. This sample has fewer than 900,000 distinct CDR3 sequences, with 21% found just once. This sample was also put to use in a study of T cells expressing NK-cell markers.

The sequenced sample consisted of PBMCs. All receptors derive from a woman between 18 and 29 years old in good health.

J is TRBJ2-1 and V is TRBV7-9; 11 nucleotides agree with TRBD2. This CDR3 comprises 15 residues. The germline gives CDR1 SEHNR, CDR2 FQNEAQ (reference sequence). Trimming took 3 bases from V and 10 from J; bases not matched to a gene: 8. The CDR3 nucleotides are TGTGCCAGCAGCTTTCCCTTAGCGGGAGGGGAGGAGCAGTTCTTC. It is translated as CASSFPLAGGEEQFF.

This clonotype has at least ten counts. V gene TRBV3-1 combines with J gene TRBJ2-3; D is uncertain. Germline CDR1 reads LGHDT; CDR2 reads YNNKEL (reference sequence). There are 15 residues in the CDR3. Between the trimmed V and J ends, which lost 5 bases and 1 base, there was a span of 13 bases. CDR3 amino acids: CASSLKLSGTDTQYF. CDR3 nucleotides: TGTGCCAGCAGCTTAAAGTTAAGCGGCACAGATACGCAGTATTTT.

This clonotype was counted a few times. The genes are TRBV20-1 and TRBJ2-5; 7 bases fit TRBD2. This CDR3 contains 13 residues. V was clipped by 5 bases and J by 5 bases; unmatched bases: 8. Germline-derived CDR1 and CDR2 are DFQATT and SNEGSKA (reference sequence). The CDR3 DNA reads TGCAGTGCTCCCAAGCGGGGAGGGGAGACCCAGTACTTC. Protein: CSAPKRGGETQYF.

This chain links TRBV10-3 with TRBJ2-3; D is ambiguous. The V end lost 5 bases, the J end lost 3 bases, and 12 bases lay between the germline ends. The germline gives CDR1 ENHRY, CDR2 SYGVKD. CDR3 length equals 14 residues. CDR3 sequence: CAISFRAETDTQYF. In nucleotides, the CDR3 is TGTGCCATCAGTTTCCGGGCCGAGACAGATACGCAGTATTTT.

Many counts were recorded for this clonotype. This sequence joins TRBV5-1 and TRBJ2-1; 14 bases match TRBD2. V lost 0 bases, J lost 7 bases, and 3 bases stayed unmatched. This CDR3 contains 16 residues. In germline, CDR1 is SGHRS, CDR2 YFSETQ. The CDR3 loop is CASSLAGTSGGNEQFF. In DNA form, the CDR3 reads TGCGCCAGCAGCTTGGCCGGGACTAGCGGGGGTAATGAGCAGTTCTTC.

This rearrangement joins TRBV19 to TRBJ2-7; TRBD1 is a possible D gene (5 bases). V gave up 7 bases and J gave up 6 bases, with 10 bases separating them. Germline V gives CDR1 LNHDA, CDR2 SQIVND (reference sequence). The CDR3 is 11 amino acids. The CDR3 here is CASKDTREQYF. The CDR3 coding sequence is TGTGCCAGTAAGGACACACGCGAGCAGTACTTC.

The chain is built from TRBV20-1 and TRBJ2-7; 10 bases are shared with TRBD2. In germline, CDR1 is DFQATT, CDR2 SNEGSKA (reference sequence). The trim removed 0 bases at V and 2 bases at J, leaving 4 bases unmatched. The CDR3 extends over 15 amino acids. The CDR3 loop is CSARETSGPPYEQYF. The DNA of the CDR3 is TGCAGTGCTAGAGAGACTAGCGGGCCTCCCTACGAGCAGTACTTC.

This clonotype was seen a handful of times. One end of the junction is discordant with germline, which a read error may explain. The chain links TRBV3-1 to TRBJ2-7; weak D call: TRBD1 (5 bases). Germline V gene sequence: CDR1 LGHDT, CDR2 YNNKEL (reference sequence). CDR3 length: 10 amino acids. This chain's CDR3 is CASSQGPARF. The CDR3 DNA reads as TGTGCCAGCAGCCAGGGGCCGGCAAGATTC.

The DNA for the CDR3 is TGTGCCAGCAGCCTCAAGCGGGAGCTTGACTACGAGCAGTACTTC. Its protein is CASSLKRELDYEQYF. The chain uses TRBV12-3 or TRBV12-4 and TRBJ2-7, with 8 positions matching TRBD2. The CDR3 loop spans 15 amino acids. The V and J ends lost 6 bases and 3 bases, in that order; junction bases with no gene match: 10.

This clonotype was recorded many times. The V and J genes are TRBV5-5 and TRBJ1-2; the D is unclear. Trimming took off 2 bases at V and 4 bases at J, with 9 bases between the two ends. Germline loops: CDR1 SGHKS, CDR2 YYEKEE (reference sequence). The CDR3 has 13 amino acids. For the CDR3, the DNA is TGTGCCAGCAGCTTTGACCAGACCTATGGCTACACCTTC. Translating gives CASSFDQTYGYTF.

The chain has TRBV29-1 and TRBJ1-1; D is unclear. With 7 bases removed from V and 0 bases from J, the gap between germline ends came to 12 bases. Germline assignment: CDR1 SQVTM and CDR2 ANQGSEA. The CDR3 consists of 13 residues. DNA of the CDR3: TGCAGCGCTTCCGGGGTGATGAACACTGAAGCTTTCTTT. Translated, it gives CSASGVMNTEAFF.

The genes are TRBV7-9 and TRBJ2-3; 8 bases align to TRBD2. V gave up 5 bases and J gave up 2 bases; unmatched junction bases: 6. CDR3 size: 15 residues. The germline V gene has CDR1 SEHNR and CDR2 FQNEAQ (reference sequence). CDR3 sequence: CASSLASGPTDTQYF. The CDR3, as DNA: TGTGCCAGCAGCCTCGCTAGCGGGCCCACAGATACGCAGTATTTT.

This clonotype occurred a few times. V gene TRBV5-5 combines with J gene TRBJ1-5; D perhaps matches TRBD1 (6 bases). V was cut by 4 bases and J by 4 bases, with 12 bases left in between. This CDR3 is 14 amino acids long. CDR1 is SGHKS and CDR2 is YYEKEE in the germline V gene (reference sequence). In DNA, the CDR3 is TGTGCCAGCAGCGCGGACAGCCAAAATCAGCCCCAGCATTTT. Translated, it gives CASSADSQNQPQHF.

This clonotype has just a few counts. The chain's CDR3 is CASSFKSGMWEYF. CDR3 DNA: TGCGCCAGCAGCTTTAAATCGGGCATGTGGGAGTACTTC. This chain links TRBV5-1 with TRBJ2-4; D unresolved. The CDR3 covers 13 residues. Germline V lookup: CDR1 SGHRS, CDR2 YFSETQ. Trimming removed 2 bases at V and 14 bases at J, with 17 bases between. Full variable domain (rest looked up from reference TRBV5-1 and TRBJ2-4): KAGVTQTPRYLIKTRGQQVTLSCSPISGHRSVSWYQQTPGQGLQFLFEYFSETQRNKGNFPGRFSGRQFSNSRSEMNVSTLELGDSALYLCASSFKSGMWEYFGAGTRLSVL.

The rearrangement joins TRBV9 to TRBJ2-1; 8 bases are shared with TRBD1. Per the germline V gene, CDR1 is SGDLS and CDR2 is YYNGEE. CDR3 size: 14 residues. V was pared by 3 bases and J by 7 bases, with 6 bases of the junction left unmatched. The CDR3 here is CASSARGQDNEQFF. DNA for the CDR3: TGTGCCAGCAGCGCGCGGGGACAGGATAATGAGCAGTTCTTC.

This clonotype showed up many times. The rearrangement links TRBV20-1 to TRBJ1-2; D not resolved. V was clipped by 2 bases and J by 4 bases, with 11 bases between them. Germline V CDR1 and CDR2: DFQATT, SNEGSKA (reference sequence). The CDR3 is made up of 13 amino acids. The CDR3 here is CSARRRVSYGYTF. CDR3 nucleotides: TGCAGTGCTAGACGTCGCGTGAGCTATGGCTACACCTTC.

In its sample, this clonotype was seen many times. Mismatch with germline at one junction end may stem from a read error. The J gene is TRBJ1-1, the V gene TRBV9; 9 nucleotides agree with TRBD1. Germline-derived CDR1 and CDR2 are SGDLS and YYNGEE. This CDR3 contains 15 residues. DNA of the CDR3: TGTGCCAGCAGTGTAGGGGACAGGGCCCCCGGGATGGCTTTCTTT. Its protein product is CASSVGDRAPGMAFF.

The gene calls are TRBV5-1 and TRBJ2-7; no clear D. The V end was cut by 4 bases, the J end by 0 bases, with 14 bases between. Per germline, CDR1 SGHRS and CDR2 YFSETQ. The CDR3 extends over 15 amino acids. As DNA, the CDR3 is TGCGCCAGCAGCCCAACTGGTACAAGCTCCTACGAGCAGTACTTC. Translated, it gives CASSPTGTSSYEQYF. Variable domain in full (rest from reference TRBV5-1 and TRBJ2-7): KAGVTQTPRYLIKTRGQQVTLSCSPISGHRSVSWYQQTPGQGLQFLFEYFSETQRNKGNFPGRFSGRQFSNSRSEMNVSTLELGDSALYLCASSPTGTSSYEQYFGPGTRLTVT.

This clonotype was counted at least ten times. The chain has TRBV29-1 and TRBJ2-2; 7 bases are shared with TRBD1. CDR1 SQVTM and CDR2 ANQGSEA come from the germline V gene. CDR3 length: 13 residues. V trimming: 7 bases; J trimming: 0 bases; junction bases outside the gene matches: 2. The CDR3 DNA follows: TGCAGCGCTGGGACAGCGAACACCGGGGAGCTGTTTTTT. Translation gives CSAGTANTGELFF.

Turning to this clonotype: Given a much more abundant clone one base away, this may be a read error. The V gene is TRBV5-1, the J gene TRBJ1-4, with 8 bases that match TRBD1. The V and J ends lost 2 bases and 7 bases, in that order; junction bases with no gene match: 1. This CDR3 is built from 13 residues. Germline V CDR1 and CDR2: SGHRS, YFSETQ. The CDR3 coding sequence is TGCGCCAGCAGCTTTGGACAGGGTGAAAAACTGTTTTTT. Amino acid sequence: CASSFGQGEKLFF.

The V and J genes are TRBV7-9 and TRBJ2-5, with 13 bases lining up with TRBD2. The CDR3 contains 15 residues. The trim removed 3 bases at V and 6 bases at J, leaving 4 bases unmatched. Germline assignment: CDR1 SEHNR and CDR2 FQNEAQ (reference sequence). This CDR3 reads CASSFGTSGKKTQYF. The DNA for the CDR3 is TGTGCCAGCAGCTTCGGGACTAGCGGGAAAAAGACCCAGTACTTC.

This chain links TRBV6-2 or TRBV6-3 with TRBJ1-6, with 8 bases fitting TRBD1. The CDR3 has 14 residues. Germline V gene lookup returns CDR1 MNHEY and CDR2 SVGEGT. V lost 8 bases and J lost 6; bases outside the gene matches: 6. In nucleotides, the CDR3 is TGTGCCAGCGGAGACAGGGGCGGTAATTCACCCCTCCACTTT. Its protein product is CASGDRGGNSPLHF.

This clonotype was observed a handful of times. At one end, the junction sequence differs from germline, possibly due to a read error. J is TRBJ1-2 and V is TRBV10-2; perhaps TRBD1 as D (6 bases). CDR1 and CDR2 from the germline V gene are WSHSY and SAAADI. CDR3 length: 12 residues. Here the CDR3 DNA reads TGCGCCAGCCGTGAGGGGGGTGGTGGCTACACCTTC. The encoded protein is CASREGGGGYTF.

This sequence joins TRBV12-5 and TRBJ2-7; 10 bases agree with TRBD2. The CDR3 loop spans 15 amino acids. Per the germline V gene, CDR1 is LGHNT and CDR2 is FRNRAP. The V and J ends lost 3 bases and 3 bases, in that order; junction bases with no gene match: 5. The CDR3 here is CASGLPSGGLYEQYF. The CDR3 DNA sequence: TGTGCTAGTGGTTTACCTAGCGGGGGCCTCTACGAGCAGTACTTC. Filled out from reference TRBV12-5 and TRBJ2-7, the complete variable domain reads DARVTQTPRHKVTEMGQEVTMRCQPILGHNTVFWYRQTMMQGLELLAYFRNRAPLDDSGMPKDRFSAEMPDATLATLKIQPSEPRDSAVYFCASGLPSGGLYEQYFGPGTRLTVT.

The V and J genes are TRBV20-1 and TRBJ2-5, with 7 bases matching TRBD2. This CDR3 spans 15 amino acids. The germline CDR1 and CDR2 sequences are DFQATT and SNEGSKA (reference sequence). With 5 bases clipped from V and 1 base from J, the junction kept 10 bases outside the gene matches. CDR3: CSAPPTSSVQETQYF. CDR3 bases: TGCAGTGCTCCCCCGACTAGCTCTGTCCAAGAGACCCAGTACTTC.

This clonotype has ten or more counts. The chain is built from TRBV12-3 or TRBV12-4 and TRBJ1-1; D might be TRBD1 (5 bases). The CDR3 runs 14 residues. Trimming shortened V by 5 bases and J by 7 bases, and 17 bases separated the two germline ends. The CDR3, as DNA: TGTGCCAGCAGTCCCTCAGGGCGAGGGGATGAAGCTTTCTTT. This encodes CASSPSGRGDEAFF.